This passage covers 26 T cell receptor beta chains from one sample sequenced in a study of blood T cell repertoires in COVID-19. TCRdb's copy holds only in-frame clones and misses some; the assay was immunoSEQ multiplex PCR. The sample has approximately 220,000 clones, approximately 86% seen once. The sequenced material came from PBMCs or T cells enriched from blood (not recorded which). The receptor set was obtained from a woman aged 25 to 45 who had been exposed to COVID-19.

The V call is TRBV19, the J call TRBJ2-2; D is undetermined. CDR3 size: 14 residues. Trimming stripped 7 bases from V and 1 base from J, with 10 bases between. Germline V gene sequence: CDR1 LNHDA, CDR2 SQIVND (reference sequence). The CDR3 here is CASTHGRNTGELFF. The CDR3, as DNA: TGTGCCAGTACCCACGGTAGGAACACCGGGGAGCTGTTTTTT.

This chain connects TRBV9 to TRBJ2-7; tentatively, D is TRBD2 (5 bases). Germline V gene lookup returns CDR1 SGDLS and CDR2 YYNGEE. Trimming cost V 4 bases and J 2 bases, with 13 bases left between them. This CDR3 contains 14 residues. CDR3 amino acids: CASSPREQPYEQYF. CDR3 nucleotide sequence: TGTGCCAGCAGCCCGAGGGAACAGCCCTACGAGCAGTACTTC.

The genes are TRBV27 and TRBJ1-2; D perhaps matches TRBD1 (5 bases). Trimming removed 0 bases from V and 0 bases from J, with 8 bases in between. CDR3 length: 15 residues. Germline V lookup: CDR1 MNHEY, CDR2 SMNVEV (reference sequence). The CDR3 region has the DNA TGTGCCAGCAGTTTATCTCAGGGTGCTAACTATGGCTACACCTTC. Protein sequence: CASSLSQGANYGYTF.

The J gene is TRBJ2-3, the V gene TRBV29-1; 10 nucleotides align to TRBD1. Germline CDR1 and CDR2: SQVTM and ANQGSEA. The CDR3 extends over 15 amino acids. V was pared by 1 base and J by 3 bases, with 4 bases of the junction left unmatched. Here the CDR3 reads CSVEVGGQGTDTQYF. The CDR3 DNA is TGCAGCGTTGAAGTTGGGGGACAGGGGACAGATACGCAGTATTTT.

This chain links TRBV9 with TRBJ1-3; D may be TRBD1 (5 bases). The CDR3 contains 16 residues. The V end lost 0 bases, the J end lost 2 bases, and 12 bases lay between the germline ends. Per germline, CDR1 SGDLS and CDR2 YYNGEE. The CDR3: CASSVGGGSPGNTIYF. CDR3 coding DNA: TGTGCCAGCAGCGTAGGGGGGGGATCCCCTGGAAACACCATATATTTT.

V is TRBV5-5 and J is TRBJ1-5; 11 bases map to TRBD1. Germline CDR1 reads SGHKS; CDR2 reads YYEKEE (reference sequence). V shed 4 bases, J shed 1 base, and the junction held 7 bases outside the gene matches. This CDR3 spans 17 amino acids. In nucleotides, the CDR3 is TGTGCCAGCAGCGCCGGGACAGGGGGATCCAGCAATCAGCCCCAGCATTTT. Protein sequence: CASSAGTGGSSNQPQHF.

The chain is built from TRBV7-2 and TRBJ2-5, with 11 bases aligning to TRBD2. Germline trimming cut 5 bases from V and 7 bases from J; bases unmatched to any gene: 9. Germline values: CDR1 SGHTA, CDR2 FQGNSA. CDR3 length: 15 amino acids. The CDR3 coding sequence is TGTGCCAGCAGCCCGGGACTAGCGGCGGTCAGGACCCAGTACTTC. This encodes CASSPGLAAVRTQYF.

The rearrangement uses TRBV10-3 and TRBJ1-6; 10 nucleotides line up with TRBD1. Germline assignment: CDR1 ENHRY and CDR2 SYGVKD. CDR3 length: 13 residues. V lost 8 bases to trimming and J lost 9 bases; unmatched junction nucleotides: 4. The CDR3 region has the DNA TGTGCCATCCAGGACAGGGGGTTTTCACCCCTCCACTTT. Its protein product is CAIQDRGFSPLHF.

This chain connects TRBV18 to TRBJ2-7; 8 bases align to TRBD1. The CDR3 consists of 15 residues. V trimming: 4 bases; J trimming: 0 bases; junction bases outside the gene matches: 5. In germline, CDR1 is KGHSH, CDR2 LQKENI. The CDR3 sequence: CASSLRQGSSYEQYF. CDR3 DNA sequence: TGTGCCAGCTCACTGCGACAGGGGTCCTCCTACGAGCAGTACTTC.

The chain employs TRBV9 and TRBJ2-7; 8 bases fit TRBD2. This CDR3 comprises 14 residues. Germline V lookup: CDR1 SGDLS, CDR2 YYNGEE. The J segment lost 5 bases and the V segment lost 0 bases, leaving 4 bases of the junction unmatched. The CDR3 loop is CASSVEGTSHEQYF. CDR3 in DNA: TGTGCCAGCAGCGTAGAGGGGACTAGTCACGAGCAGTACTTC. Supplemented by reference TRBV9 and TRBJ2-7, the full variable domain reads DSGVTQTPKHLITATGQRVTLRCSPRSGDLSVYWYQQSLDQGLQFLIQYYNGEERAKGNILERFSAQQFPDLHSELNLSSLELGDSALYFCASSVEGTSHEQYFGPGTRLTVT.

This clone was found once. V is TRBV15 and J is TRBJ1-5, with 8 bases aligning to TRBD1. In germline, CDR1 is LNHNV, CDR2 YYDKDF (reference sequence). J lost 7 bases, V lost 4 bases, and 21 bases had no gene match. The CDR3 consists of 19 residues. The CDR3 region has the DNA TGTGCCACCAGCAATCGGGTCAGGGATCGGACAGGGATGGGGCAGCCCCAGCATTTT. This encodes CATSNRVRDRTGMGQPQHF. Drawing the rest from reference TRBV15 and TRBJ1-5, the complete variable domain is DAMVIQNPRYQVTQFGKPVTLSCSQTLNHNVMYWYQQKSSQAPKLLFHYYDKDFNNEADTPDNFQSRRPNTSFCFLDIRSPGLGDTAMYLCATSNRVRDRTGMGQPQHFGDGTRLSIL.

This sequence joins TRBV5-6 and TRBJ1-1; maybe TRBD1 (6 bases). The CDR3 contains 14 residues. V lost 5 bases and J lost 0, with 11 bases in between. Germline assignment: CDR1 SGHDT and CDR2 YYEEEE. The CDR3 spells CASRPGTLNTEAFF. CDR3 sequence (DNA): TGTGCCAGCAGGCCCGGGACATTGAACACTGAAGCTTTCTTT.

This clone was seen a single time. This sequence joins TRBV7-9 and TRBJ1-5; the D gene is possibly TRBD1 (5 bases). CDR3 length equals 14 residues. Trimming took 4 bases from V and 4 from J, leaving 11 bases between them. Per germline, CDR1 SEHNR and CDR2 FQNEAQ (reference sequence). The CDR3 DNA reads as TGTGCCAGCAGCTCAACCACAGGTAATCAGCCCCAGCATTTT. This gives the protein CASSSTTGNQPQHF.

The rearrangement uses TRBV6-5 and TRBJ1-4, with D tentatively TRBD1 (6 bases). CDR1 is MNHEY and CDR2 is SVGAGI in the germline V gene. The ends were cut back, 10 bases at V and 4 bases at J, with 13 bases in the middle. This CDR3 has 13 amino acids. CDR3 amino acids: CATLDRHNEKLFF. The DNA for the CDR3 is TGTGCCACCCTTGACAGGCATAATGAAAAACTGTTTTTT.

The gene calls are TRBV2 and TRBJ1-4; D gene ambiguous. With 4 bases removed from V and 0 bases from J, the gap between germline ends came to 6 bases. The CDR3 spans 14 residues. Looked up from germline, CDR1 is SNHLY and CDR2 is FYNNEI. This CDR3 reads CASSAEATNEKLFF. The DNA of the CDR3 is TGTGCCAGCAGTGCGGAGGCAACTAATGAAAAACTGTTTTTT. The full variable domain, its missing parts supplied by reference TRBV2 and TRBJ1-4, is EPEVTQTPSHQVTQMGQEVILRCVPISNHLYFYWYRQILGQKVEFLVSFYNNEISEKSEIFDDQFSVERPDGSNFTLKIRSTKLEDSAMYFCASSAEATNEKLFFGSGTQLSVL.

The chain combines TRBV11-2 with TRBJ1-1; TRBD1 matches 11 bases. This CDR3 is built from 16 residues. In germline, CDR1 is SGHAT, CDR2 FQNNGV. With V trimmed by 1 base and J by 5 bases, 6 bases remained unmatched. CDR3 loop: CASSLVGTGGKTEAFF. DNA for the CDR3: TGTGCCAGCAGCTTAGTTGGGACAGGGGGGAAAACTGAAGCTTTCTTT.

The V and J genes are TRBV6-2 or TRBV6-3 and TRBJ1-5; no firm D call. The CDR3 loop spans 15 amino acids. CDR1 MNHEY and CDR2 SVGEGT come from the germline V gene. Deletions cut 3 bases from V and 7 bases from J, with 16 bases between. CDR3 sequence: CASSYSRGLGQPQHF. CDR3 DNA sequence: TGTGCCAGCAGTTATTCGAGAGGGCTAGGCCAGCCCCAGCATTTT.

The V call is TRBV6-5, the J call TRBJ2-5; TRBD2 agrees at 11 bases. Germline trimming cut 6 bases from V and 4 bases from J; bases unmatched to any gene: 7. This CDR3 contains 15 residues. Germline V lookup: CDR1 MNHEY, CDR2 SVGAGI. CDR3 sequence: CASRVAGGPRETQYF. The CDR3 region has the DNA TGTGCCAGCAGGGTAGCGGGGGGGCCTAGAGAGACCCAGTACTTC.

V usage is TRBV27 and J usage is TRBJ1-2; TRBD1 matches at 9 bases. CDR1 and CDR2 from the germline V gene are MNHEY and SMNVEV (reference sequence). The CDR3 covers 13 residues. After removal of 3 bases from V and 7 bases from J, the junction contained 3 bases not matched to a gene. The CDR3 is CASSFNRGLGYTF. CDR3 sequence (DNA): TGTGCCAGCAGTTTTAACAGGGGGCTTGGCTACACCTTC.

Here the CDR3 DNA reads TGTGCCAGAAGTTGGGACAGGGTTGCTCGTCAGCCCCAGCATTTT. Its protein product is CARSWDRVARQPQHF. This chain joins TRBV5-3 and TRBJ1-5; 9 positions agree with TRBD1. TRBV5-3 is known as an ORF, though its function is uncertain. With V trimmed by 5 bases and J by 6 bases, 9 bases remained unmatched. The CDR3 totals 15 residues.

CDR3 sequence: CASSQVSGFGNTIYF. The CDR3 bases are TGTGCCAGCAGCCAAGTGTCGGGGTTTGGAAACACCATATATTTT. The chain uses TRBV3-1 (or the pseudogene TRBV3-2) and TRBJ1-3; unclear D gene. The germline V and J ends were trimmed by 1 base and 3 bases, with 10 bases remaining between them. Germline lookup yields CDR1 LGHDT and CDR2 YNNKEL (reference sequence). There are 15 residues in the CDR3.

This chain connects TRBV5-1 to TRBJ2-3; D uncertain. The V gene's germline CDR1 is SGHRS and CDR2 YFSETQ. The V end lost 0 bases, the J end lost 10 bases, and 12 bases lay between the germline ends. The CDR3 consists of 13 residues. This CDR3 is CASSLASRSAQYF. CDR3 nucleotide sequence: TGCGCCAGCAGCTTGGCCTCTAGGAGTGCGCAGTATTTT.

This chain links TRBV5-4 with TRBJ1-4, with 7 bases lining up with TRBD1. This CDR3 is 16 amino acids long. Per the germline V gene, CDR1 is SGHNT and CDR2 is YYREEE (reference sequence). V was clipped by 4 bases and J by 0 bases; unmatched bases: 6. The chain's CDR3 is CASSRTGAATNEKLFF. The CDR3 bases are TGTGCCAGCAGCCGTACAGGGGCTGCAACTAATGAAAAACTGTTTTTT.

The chain uses TRBV6-1 and TRBJ2-7; 13 nucleotides agree with TRBD2. CDR1 is MNHNS and CDR2 is SASEGT in the germline V gene. The CDR3 has 16 amino acids. Trimming removed 4 bases from V and 3 bases from J; junction bases left unmatched: 6. CDR3: CASSGRRLAGGYEQYF. The DNA of the CDR3 is TGTGCCAGCAGTGGCCGTCGACTAGCGGGGGGCTACGAGCAGTACTTC.

The sample holds one count of this clone. The DNA of the CDR3 is TGTGCCAGCAGCCCCCCGGGGGGGGGCTACACCTTC. Translated: CASSPPGGGYTF. This chain uses TRBV3-1 (or the pseudogene TRBV3-2) with TRBJ1-2; D possibly corresponds to TRBD1 (5 bases). CDR1 is LGHDT, CDR2 YNNKEL, per germline (reference sequence). The V and J ends lost 4 bases and 8 bases respectively, with 11 bases between them. This CDR3 region has 12 residues.

The genes are TRBV7-2 and TRBJ1-1; possibly TRBD1 for D (5 bases). The CDR3 consists of 13 residues. Trimming left V 4 bases short and J 4 bases short, with 10 bases between. Germline V CDR1 and CDR2: SGHTA, FQGNSA. The CDR3 spells CASSSSRATEAFF. The CDR3 DNA is TGTGCCAGCAGCTCTTCCAGGGCCACTGAAGCTTTCTTT.